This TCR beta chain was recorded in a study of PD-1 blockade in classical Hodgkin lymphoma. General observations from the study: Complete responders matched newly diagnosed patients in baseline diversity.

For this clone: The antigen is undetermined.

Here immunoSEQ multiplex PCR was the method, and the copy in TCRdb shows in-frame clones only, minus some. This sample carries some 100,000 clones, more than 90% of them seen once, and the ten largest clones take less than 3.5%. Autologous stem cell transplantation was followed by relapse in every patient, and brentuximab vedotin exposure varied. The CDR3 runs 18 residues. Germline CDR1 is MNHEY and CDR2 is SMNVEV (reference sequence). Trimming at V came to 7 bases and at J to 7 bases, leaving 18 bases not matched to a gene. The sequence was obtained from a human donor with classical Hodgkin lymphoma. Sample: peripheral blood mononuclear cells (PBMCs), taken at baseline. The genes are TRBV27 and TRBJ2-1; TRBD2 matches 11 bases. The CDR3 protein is CASTHSGRAFLNPNEQFF. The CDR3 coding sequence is TGTGCCAGCACCCATAGCGGGAGGGCCTTTTTGAACCCAAATGAGCAGTTCTTC.